This TCR beta chain emerged from a study of blood T cell repertoires in COVID-19. Across the whole study: PBMCs, B-cell-depleted T cells, or T cells provided the cDNA or gDNA that made up the material.

The CDR3 extends over 17 amino acids. V lost 5 bases and J 1 base, leaving 18 bases between the germline ends. CDR1 is LNHDA, CDR2 SQIVND, per germline (reference sequence). Authors' methods: Amplification from reference gene primers served as the basis for estimated nucleated cell counts. This table comes from immunoSEQ multiplex PCR, and its TCRdb copy is limited to in-frame clones, with some not included. That table supplies the V and J calls and clone size; D and trimming were determined from the DNA. The sample holds 95,000 to 150,000 clones, about four fifths seen once. Specimen: peripheral blood. This chain uses TRBV19 with TRBJ1-3; tentatively, D is TRBD1 (5 bases). The source of this sequence is a man aged 60 to 75 with active or convalescent COVID-19. The CDR3 DNA reads TGTGCCAGTAGTGGAGGGGCCTATCAACCTTCTGGAAACACCATATATTTT. This gives the protein CASSGGAYQPSGNTIYF.